This TCR beta chain was identified during a study of blood T cell repertoires in COVID-19. Overall study: Sites across the United States, Italy and Spain contributed samples from acute and convalescent COVID-19. Nucleic acid was either cDNA or gDNA, and it came from T cells, B-cell-depleted T cells, or PBMCs.

This clone was recorded once. Original handling: Reference gene primer amplification gave nucleated cell count estimates. TCRdb keeps only in-frame clones here, not all; method: immunoSEQ multiplex PCR. D and trimming were read from the DNA, whereas the V and J calls and clone size are those reported in that table. Here the sample spans 110,000 or so clones, over 70% being singletons. Germline CDR1 and CDR2: SGHDT and YYEEEE. This CDR3 has 11 residues. Deletions cut 3 bases from V and 9 bases from J, with 8 bases between. The chain is built from TRBV5-6 and TRBJ2-3, with D hard to call. The receptor's source is a man aged 50-59 years with acute or convalescent COVID-19. Sequencing was performed on peripheral blood. In DNA form, the CDR3 reads TGTGCCAGCAGCTCAAGACTCACGCAGTATTTT. Amino acid sequence: CASSSRLTQYF.